One T cell receptor beta chain is described in this entry. This clonotype occurred a few times. Its recognized antigen is unknown. No base quality information exists; no much larger clone differs at one position. V gives up 0 bases and J gives up 0 bases, and the segment between their germline ends measures 15 bases. For CDR1 and CDR2, the germline V gene lists SGDLS and YYNGEE. Spanning cysteine to phenylalanine, the CDR3 consists of 17 amino acids. This entry keeps only the CDR3 DNA: 51 bases, framed from base 1. This record comes from a study of regulatory T cells in long-lasting Graves disease (dated by TCRdb to about 2021). Regarding the study in general: Persistent Graves' disease was defined as antithyroid drug treatment for over 5 years with persistently positive TSH receptor autoantibodies. Peripheral blood TCR sequencing and RNA sequencing compared persistent Graves' disease patients with newly diagnosed Graves' disease patients. The study took place in China and was registered as a clinical trial. TCR sequencing covered about 13 persistent and roughly 20 newly diagnosed Graves' disease patients, 33 samples in total. On average, persistent Graves' disease patients in the clinical cohort had been on antithyroid drugs for approximately 10 years. What the work shows at the level of the full study, not this receptor alone: Persistent disease showed preferential use of TRBV28, TRBJ1-2 and TRBJ2-5, whereas newly diagnosed disease favored TRBV20-1 and TRBJ2-1. A larger number of public clonotypes was shared among persistent patients (around 2,500) than among newly diagnosed patients (around 880). Only the TCR beta chain was sequenced and analyzed. Lower TCR Shannon entropy and fewer highly expanded clones were observed in persistent Graves' disease patients than in newly diagnosed patients, which suggested clonal expansion. The authors noted that the small sample size was a limitation that may lower accuracy. Peripheral blood alone was examined, since thyroid tissue, which constituted the primary lesion, could not be accessed.

The sample's time point label, in plain terms: persistent/refractory GD, antithyroid drugs over 5 years with positive TRAb. For both TCR sequencing and RNA sequencing, RNA was extracted from PBMCs in TRIzol. The diagnosis of Graves' disease followed American Thyroid Association guidelines. Patients were recruited from an endocrinology department in Xi'an, China. Each patient gave around 9 milliliters of peripheral blood, collected in an EDTA anticoagulant tube. PBMCs were isolated by Ficoll Paque Plus density gradient separation without further T cell sorting. An Agilent 2100 Bioanalyzer and agarose gel were used to check RNA quality, and a NanoDrop 2000 was used to measure RNA concentration. Libraries were prepared through multiplex PCR. The sequencer was an Illumina HiSeq 4000. TCR beta libraries were built with iRepertoire HTBI primers and Arm-PCR amplification of CDR3 regions. PCR products were gel purified before sequencing. Regarding the original processing steps: Gene usage analysis of CDR3 amino acid clonotypes used the 50 to 70 TRBV and around 13 TRBJ segments found across samples. COPE and FqMerger were used to merge the filtered high-quality paired reads into contigs. BLAST was used to align contigs to IMGT TRBV, TRBD and TRBJ reference genes, and CDR3 was defined according to IMGT. Clonotypes above 0.1% frequency were classified as highly expanded clones. Shannon entropy was used to measure repertoire diversity, and the Gini coefficient was used to measure V-J evenness. A clonotype found in more than one individual was treated as public. The raw public data were reprocessed by TCRdb itself: fastp quality trimming at Q25, MiXCR clonotype calling, in-frame beta chains only. Every CDR3 protein is listed once, alongside the most common genes and DNA of its rows. TCRdb's processing, not the authors' own work, is the source of the V and J calls. Recorded for this sample are about 660,000 distinct CDR3 sequences; about 32% of them occurred a single time. The top ten constitute roughly 41% of the sample.

Here the chain combines TRBV9 and TRBJ1-1; TRBD1 is possibly the D segment (6 matching bases). The sample was peripheral blood mononuclear cells (PBMCs), taken when the disease was refractory, from a patient treated with antithyroid drugs. This receptor was obtained from a female donor with Graves disease. The DNA is as follows: TGTGCCAGCAGCGTAGTGCGGGTCGACAGGATGAACACTGAAGCTTTCTTT. This is translated as CASSVVRVDRMNTEAFF.